Each of the 27 T cell receptor beta chains below was sequenced from the same sample in a study of T cell repertoires in cytomegalovirus infection. TCRdb reprocessed the reads with MiXCR, giving one entry per CDR3 protein. The sample lists 450,000 to 600,000 distinct CDR3 sequences, roughly 12% seen once, with roughly a tenth in the top ten. Input material: PBMCs. Receptor source: a human donor in good health (CMV status not recorded). Some clones in this sample may be carry-over from other donors' samples.

V gene TRBV2 combines with J gene TRBJ2-5; the D call may be TRBD1 or TRBD2 (6 bases each). The CDR3 consists of 13 residues. Germline V CDR1 and CDR2: SNHLY, FYNNEI. The ends were cut back, 11 bases at V and 1 base at J, with 14 bases in the middle. This CDR3 is CARRGGIQETQYF. Written as DNA, the CDR3 is TGTGCCCGCCGAGGGGGGATCCAAGAGACCCAGTACTTC.

Only a few counts were recorded for this clonotype. The V and J genes are TRBV5-1 and TRBJ2-3; D remains ambiguous. Germline V gene sequence: CDR1 SGHRS, CDR2 YFSETQ. V was clipped by 0 bases and J by 3 bases, with 8 bases between them. The length of the CDR3 is 14 residues. CDR3 sequence: CASSLEQRTDTQYF. In nucleotides, the CDR3 is TGCGCCAGCAGCTTGGAACAGAGGACAGATACGCAGTATTTT.

As concerns this clonotype: A much larger clone sits a single nucleotide away, making a read error possible. The chain uses TRBV4-1 and TRBJ1-1, with 7 bases matching TRBD1. From germline, CDR1 is MGHRA and CDR2 YSYEKL. Germline trimming cut 4 bases from V and 8 bases from J; bases unmatched to any gene: 13. The CDR3 has 15 residues. In DNA form, the CDR3 reads TGCGCCAGCAGCCGTCAACAAGGACAGGACATAGAAGCTTTCTTT. This encodes CASSRQQGQDIEAFF.

The V gene is TRBV10-3, the J gene TRBJ2-5; 7 bases fit TRBD1. Unmatched junction bases numbered 5, after V lost 2 bases and J lost 2 bases. The CDR3 runs to 15 residues. The germline CDR1 and CDR2 sequences are ENHRY and SYGVKD. This chain's CDR3 is CAISELQGKQETQYF. The CDR3 bases are TGTGCCATCAGTGAGCTACAGGGGAAGCAAGAGACCCAGTACTTC.

This clonotype was recorded a few times. CDR3 sequence: CAISGGQVQETQYF. The CDR3 coding sequence is TGTGCCATCAGTGGAGGGCAGGTACAAGAGACCCAGTACTTC. The chain couples TRBV10-3 to TRBJ2-5; D might be TRBD2 (5 bases). CDR3 size: 14 residues. CDR1 is ENHRY and CDR2 is SYGVKD in the germline V gene. Trimming took off 4 bases at V and 2 bases at J, with 11 bases between the two ends.

This chain uses TRBV19 with TRBJ2-1; 10 positions agree with TRBD2. Unmatched junction bases numbered 15, after V lost 5 bases and J lost 8 bases. The CDR3 contains 17 residues. Looked up from germline, CDR1 is LNHDA and CDR2 is SQIVND (reference sequence). CDR3 protein: CASSPLAGASPGDEQFF. The CDR3 nucleotides read TGTGCCAGTAGTCCCCTAGCGGGGGCCTCCCCAGGGGATGAGCAGTTCTTC.

This clonotype turned up a few times. The CDR3: CASSGGLSYGYTF. Here the CDR3 DNA reads TGTGCCAGCAGTGGGGGGCTTAGCTATGGCTACACCTTC. The chain uses TRBV27 and TRBJ1-2; TRBD1 is a possible D gene (6 bases). Looked up from germline, CDR1 is MNHEY and CDR2 is SMNVEV (reference sequence). Between the trimmed V and J ends, which lost 5 bases and 4 bases, there was a span of 11 bases. The CDR3 sequence is 13 residues long.

V and J are TRBV20-1 and TRBJ1-5, with D possibly being TRBD1 (5 bases). Germline assignment: CDR1 DFQATT and CDR2 SNEGSKA (reference sequence). This CDR3 has 14 amino acids. V lost 3 bases and J lost 2, with 11 bases in between. The CDR3 sequence is CSARDWDGNQPQHF. CDR3 coding DNA: TGCAGTGCTAGGGATTGGGACGGCAATCAGCCCCAGCATTTT.

This clonotype was counted ten times or more. The chain has TRBV7-9 and TRBJ1-2; D gene unclear. V was clipped by 4 bases and J by 2 bases, with 11 bases between them. Per the germline V gene, CDR1 is SEHNR and CDR2 is FQNEAQ (reference sequence). The CDR3 sequence is 14 residues long. CDR3 residues: CASSSSSANYGYTF. The CDR3 region has the DNA TGTGCCAGCAGCTCTTCTTCGGCGAACTATGGCTACACCTTC. Full variable domain (outside the CDR3, taken from reference TRBV7-9 and TRBJ1-2): DTGVSQNPRHKITKRGQNVTFRCDPISEHNRLYWYRQTLGQGPEFLTYFQNEAQLEKSRLLSDRFSAERPKGSFSTLEIQRTEQGDSAMYLCASSSSSANYGYTFGSGTRLTVV.

As regards this clonotype: At one end, the junction sequence differs from germline, possibly due to a read error. This chain links TRBV18 with TRBJ2-2, with D perhaps matching TRBD2 (5 bases). The germline gives CDR1 KGHSH, CDR2 LQKENI. The CDR3 has 13 residues. CDR3 sequence (DNA): TGTGCCAGCTCACCCCCTGGAACCGGGGAGATGTTTTTT. Its translation: CASSPPGTGEMFF.

The chain employs TRBV18 and TRBJ2-7; 10 bases fit TRBD1. After removal of 4 bases from V and 2 bases from J, the junction contained 5 bases not matched to a gene. The germline V gene has CDR1 KGHSH and CDR2 LQKENI. This CDR3 is 15 amino acids long. For the CDR3, the DNA is TGTGCCAGCTCACTGCATGGGACAGGGGCCTACGAGCAGTACTTC. It specifies CASSLHGTGAYEQYF.

A note on this clonotype: A much larger clonotype is one base distant, so this may be a read error. This chain links TRBV29-1 with TRBJ2-5; TRBD1 is a possible D gene (5 bases). CDR1 is SQVTM and CDR2 is ANQGSEA in the germline V gene. The CDR3 extends over 12 amino acids. With 6 bases removed from V and 2 bases from J, the gap between germline ends came to 10 bases. In DNA form, the CDR3 reads TGCAGCGTCAACAGGAGACAAGAGACCCAGTACTTC. This codes for CSVNRRQETQYF.

This clonotype was observed many times. This chain connects TRBV28 to TRBJ1-1; D not certain. The CDR3 sequence is 16 residues long. V lost 2 bases and J lost 7, with 20 bases in between. The V gene's germline CDR1 is MDHEN and CDR2 SYDVKM. This CDR3 is CASSLTFSLSRIEAFF. The CDR3 region has the DNA TGTGCCAGCAGTTTAACGTTCAGCCTGTCTCGTATTGAAGCTTTCTTT.

This sequence joins TRBV27 and TRBJ2-5, with TRBD2 identical over 13 bases. The CDR3 length is 15 residues. J was trimmed by 1 base and V by 6 bases; bases with no gene match: 2. Germline assignment: CDR1 MNHEY and CDR2 SMNVEV (reference sequence). DNA for the CDR3: TGTGCCAGCAGACTAGCGGGAGGGCTCCAAGAGACCCAGTACTTC. Translation gives CASRLAGGLQETQYF.

This clonotype was seen ten or more times. The rearrangement joins TRBV7-2 to TRBJ2-7; the D is unclear. The CDR3 has 12 amino acids. CDR1 and CDR2 from the germline V gene are SGHTA and FQGNSA. V was pared by 6 bases and J by 0 bases, with 6 bases between. This CDR3 reads CASSSNSYEQYF. DNA of the CDR3: TGTGCCAGCAGTTCGAACTCCTACGAGCAGTACTTC.

This clonotype came up many times. The V call is TRBV20-1, the J call TRBJ2-2; no definite D call. Germline V CDR1 and CDR2: DFQATT, SNEGSKA (reference sequence). This CDR3 region has 15 residues. V was cut by 1 base and J by 0 bases, with 9 bases left in between. CDR3 nucleotide sequence: TGCAGTGCTAGAGCCCCGATCGCGAACACCGGGGAGCTGTTTTTT. Protein product: CSARAPIANTGELFF.

In this sample, this clonotype turned up many times. The chain recombines TRBV28 with TRBJ2-1; TRBD2 aligns across 10 bases. CDR3 length: 14 residues. The V gene's germline CDR1 is MDHEN and CDR2 SYDVKM. J lost 8 bases, V lost 7 bases, and 8 bases had no gene match. CDR3 nucleotide sequence: TGTGCCAGCACCTCTCTAGCGGGAGCCCATGAGCAGTTCTTC. It yields the protein CASTSLAGAHEQFF. Filled out from reference TRBV28 and TRBJ2-1, the complete variable domain reads DVKVTQSSRYLVKRTGEKVFLECVQDMDHENMFWYRQDPGLGLRLIYFSYDVKMKEKGDIPEGYSVSREKKERFSLILESASTNQTSMYLCASTSLAGAHEQFFGPGTRLTVL.

The chain employs TRBV5-1 and TRBJ2-7; 11 bases line up with TRBD2. CDR3 length equals 15 residues. The junction had 9 bases not matched to a gene; V was cut back by 3 bases and J by 7 bases. Per germline, CDR1 SGHRS and CDR2 YFSETQ. The CDR3 sequence is CASSSVAGGPREQYF. DNA for the CDR3: TGCGCCAGCAGCTCTGTAGCGGGAGGGCCTAGGGAGCAGTACTTC.

In this sample, this clonotype turned up many times. The V gene is TRBV6-1, the J gene TRBJ1-1, with D unclear. Germline lookup yields CDR1 MNHNS and CDR2 SASEGT. V was trimmed by 2 bases and J by 7 bases, leaving 8 bases between them. This CDR3 contains 12 residues. DNA of the CDR3: TGTGCCAGCAGTGAACGAGGCGTTGAAGCTTTCTTT. It translates to CASSERGVEAFF.

This clonotype was observed at least ten times. The rearrangement uses TRBV7-9 and TRBJ2-1; 8 positions match TRBD2. This CDR3 spans 16 amino acids. Germline V gives CDR1 SEHNR, CDR2 FQNEAQ (reference sequence). Trimming took 7 bases from V and 4 from J; bases not matched to a gene: 12. The CDR3 bases are TGTGCCAGCAACGAACCAGAGCGGGAGCGGTACAATGAGCAGTTCTTC. Translation gives CASNEPERERYNEQFF.

This clonotype was seen repeatedly, ten times or more. The chain couples TRBV11-2 to TRBJ1-1; D is uncertain. The CDR3 extends over 12 amino acids. Germline V gene sequence: CDR1 SGHAT, CDR2 FQNNGV. The germline V and J ends were trimmed by 5 bases and 7 bases, with 11 bases remaining between them. CDR3 in DNA: TGTGCCAGCAGCCCCCGGAATTATGAAGCTTTCTTT. Encoded protein: CASSPRNYEAFF.

V gene TRBV29-1 combines with J gene TRBJ1-5; D might be TRBD1 (6 bases). The CDR3 extends over 19 amino acids. Germline CDR1 and CDR2: SQVTM and ANQGSEA. V was trimmed by 6 bases and J by 0 bases, leaving 27 bases between them. In DNA form, the CDR3 reads TGCAGCGTAGAGTTGCGCCCGGACAGCCAACTATTTAGCAATCAGCCCCAGCATTTT. Amino acid sequence: CSVELRPDSQLFSNQPQHF. Together with reference TRBV29-1 and TRBJ1-5, the CDR3 gives the full variable domain: SAVISQKPSRDICQRGTSLTIQCQVDSQVTMMFWYRQQPGQSLTLIATANQGSEATYESGFVIDKFPISRPNLTFSTLTVSNMSPEDSSIYLCSVELRPDSQLFSNQPQHFGDGTRLSIL.

Many counts were recorded for this clonotype. The V gene is TRBV6-2 or TRBV6-3, the J gene TRBJ2-5; TRBD2 aligns across 8 bases. Trimming took 2 bases from V and 5 from J; bases not matched to a gene: 1. Looked up from germline, CDR1 is MNHEY and CDR2 is SVGEGT. The CDR3 loop spans 13 amino acids. DNA for the CDR3: TGTGCCAGCAGTTACGCGGGAGGTGAGACCCAGTACTTC. It translates to CASSYAGGETQYF.

This clonotype has at least ten counts. The chain has TRBV12-3 or TRBV12-4 and TRBJ1-1; D is unresolved. This CDR3 is 15 amino acids long. V was shortened by 1 base and J by 1 base, with 10 bases between the two germline ends. The CDR3 sequence is CASSLGNTGNTEAFF. DNA for the CDR3: TGTGCCAGCAGTTTAGGGAACACGGGGAACACTGAAGCTTTCTTT.

The table lists this clonotype with many counts. The V and J genes are TRBV24-1 and TRBJ2-5; the match to TRBD2 covers 7 bases. The junction had 7 bases not matched to a gene; V was cut back by 10 bases and J by 0 bases. Germline V gives CDR1 KGHDR, CDR2 SFDVKD. CDR3 length: 14 amino acids. The CDR3 DNA reads TGTGCCACTGGAAGCGGGGCGCACCAAGAGACCCAGTACTTC. The encoded protein is CATGSGAHQETQYF.

The genes are TRBV18 and TRBJ1-3, with TRBD1 matching over 10 bases. Per the germline V gene, CDR1 is KGHSH and CDR2 is LQKENI. V gave up 5 bases and J gave up 2 bases; unmatched junction bases: 6. This CDR3 is built from 16 residues. The CDR3 DNA reads as TGTGCCAGCTCAGCGGACAGGGGGATAGCTGGAAACACCATATATTTT. Translated: CASSADRGIAGNTIYF.

This clonotype was recorded at least ten times. The chain uses TRBV6-1 and TRBJ1-1, with D tentatively TRBD1 (5 bases). The CDR3 consists of 14 residues. Germline V gene lookup returns CDR1 MNHNS and CDR2 SASEGT. The ends were cut back, 6 bases at V and 3 bases at J, with 14 bases in the middle. The CDR3 loop is CASSGATGDTEAFF. The CDR3 DNA sequence: TGTGCCAGCAGCGGGGCCACAGGAGACACTGAAGCTTTCTTT.